One TCR beta chain is described in this entry. What it binds is not known. Trimming removed 5 bases from V and 2 bases from J, with 13 bases in between. The CDR3 covers 14 residues. Germline CDR1 reads SGHVS; CDR2 reads FNYEAQ. Extraction and reverse transcription of RNA yielded cDNA as the sequencing template. Using immunoSEQ multiplex PCR, the repertoire was profiled, and TCRdb retains in-frame clones only, with some absent. Of 200,000 or so clones in the sample, 55% to 75% were seen once. The treatment denotes: oral pan-JAK inhibitor, 5-10 mg twice daily. This record comes from a study of CD8+ T cells in alopecia areata. The study's findings and limits: Clarity of TCR sharing across patients fell short of that in mice, possibly HLA-related. Lesional scalp exceeded normal scalp in clonality, especially in alopecia totalis/universalis.

Sequences were derived from CD4+ T cells sorted from blood, sampled at week 24, from a patient treated with tofacitinib. V and J are TRBV7-6 and TRBJ2-7, with D perhaps matching TRBD1 (6 bases). The sequence came from a human donor with alopecia areata. CDR3 DNA: TGTGCCAGCAGCCTAGGGACATCCACCTACGAGCAGTACTTC. Residues: CASSLGTSTYEQYF. The variable domain in full, completed from reference TRBV7-6 and TRBJ2-7, reads GAGVSQSPRYKVTKRGQDVALRCDPISGHVSLYWYRQALGQGPEFLTYFNYEAQQDKSGLPNDRFSAERPEGSISTLTIQRTEQRDSAMYRCASSLGTSTYEQYFGPGTRLTVT.